The clone carrying this T cell receptor beta chain was seen more than once but under ten times. Its antigen is unknown. Bulk tumor genomic DNA (approximately 610 ng per sample) served as template. Doctors removed several biopsies from each primary tumor during surgery, keeping them far apart. Patients with untreated, newly diagnosed non-small cell lung cancer underwent curative surgery. The donor pool consisted of newly diagnosed non-small cell lung cancer patients who were having surgery with curative intent. A multiplex PCR containing 32 V primers and 13 J primers was used to amplify TCR beta CDR3. TCRdb reprocessed the multiplex PCR reads via MiXCR and lists one record per CDR3 protein. The table has around 10,000 distinct CDR3 sequences, just under 30% seen once. This CDR3 comprises 19 residues. V shed 3 bases and J 7 bases; nucleotides not matched to a gene: 17. CDR1 and CDR2 (germline): LNHDA, SQIVND (reference sequence).

This entry comes from a study of immune heterogeneity within non-small cell lung tumors. Study-level points and caveats: Some T-cell receptor beta clonotypes occurred at high frequency. These high-frequency clonotypes were largely distinct between individual patients. Tumor sites within a patient were found to share identical dominant CDR3 beta clonotypes, and site-unique high-frequency clones were also present.

This TCR derives from an older woman with non-small cell lung cancer. Sequences were obtained from lung tumor tissue. The chain recombines TRBV19 with TRBJ2-2, with TRBD1 matching over 10 bases. The CDR3 loop is CASSIPPNSDRGLVGELFF. The CDR3 DNA reads TGTGCCAGTAGTATCCCCCCCAACTCAGACAGGGGGCTCGTCGGGGAGCTGTTTTTT.